This T cell receptor (beta chain) comes out of a study of cytotoxic CD8 clonotypes in ibrutinib-treated CLL. Study in general: Responses: roughly 25 partial, 2 complete; after median around 64 months, around 15 stayed remitted, approximately twelve progressed. Overall study findings and caveats: Treatment saw public clonotypes, which were uncommon, either contract or stay stable. Higher clonality was seen at ibrutinib response and a return toward baseline at progression.

Germline V CDR1 and CDR2: LNHDA, SQIVND (reference sequence). Deletions cut 11 bases from V and 6 bases from J, with 17 bases between. This CDR3 contains 13 residues. A remark on this clone: Its antigen is not known.

Measured with immunoSEQ multiplex PCR; TCRdb has only the in-frame clones, and not every one. The sample includes hundreds of thousands of clones, roughly 85% of them seen just once. The chain recombines TRBV19 with TRBJ1-5, with D perhaps matching TRBD1 (6 bases). This sequence was found in a human donor with chronic lymphocytic leukemia. The sample in question was PBMCs, obtained before ibrutinib treatment. The CDR3 DNA is TGTGCCTCACGAGGGGGGTGGGCTCAGCCCCAGCATTTT. This sequence encodes CASRGGWAQPQHF.